Listed below are T cell receptor beta chains from one sample, sequenced in a study of T cell repertoires in cytomegalovirus infection. TCRdb re-analysed the reads in MiXCR, keeping a single row per CDR3 protein. This sample has roughly 200,000 distinct CDR3 sequences, with approximately 17% found just once. The sequenced sample consisted of CD8+ T cells from PBMCs. The receptors were gathered from a human donor in good health (CMV status not recorded). Some clones in this sample may be carry-over from other donors' samples. Both conserved end residues are part of each CDR3. Fields, in order: J gene, clone size, V gene, D gene, CDR3 DNA, CDR3 protein. D genes are given only for firm matches. The size of a clone is reported for some rows only, either as once, few or many, or as a class for expanded clones.

TRBJ1-3	few	TRBV28	TRBD1	TGTGCCAGCAGTTGGGACAGAATGGAGGGAAACACCATATATTTT	CASSWDRMEGNTIYF
TRBJ2-3	few	TRBV5-6	TRBD2	TGTGCCAGCAGCTCCGGGGTAGCGGGGTTCACAGATACGCAGTATTTT	CASSSGVAGFTDTQYF
TRBJ2-7	.	TRBV29-1	TRBD1	TGCAGCGTTTCGGACAGGGGTATCTACGAGCAGTACTTC	CSVSDRGIYEQYF
TRBJ1-1	.	TRBV7-6	.	TGTGCCAGCAGCTTAGCGTCTTTAGGCCAGTTTGGCACTGAAGCTTTCTTT	CASSLASLGQFGTEAFF
TRBJ2-3	.	TRBV20-1	.	TGCAGTGCTAGAGATCTGTTTCTAGGAAATACCTTCACAGATACGCAGTATTTT	CSARDLFLGNTFTDTQYF
TRBJ2-7	many	TRBV6-5	.	TGTGCCAGCAGTTTAGCAGGGGCCAACGAGCAGTACTTC	CASSLAGANEQYF
TRBJ2-3	few	TRBV4-1	TRBD1	TGCGCCAGCAGCCAAGGGACAGGGGGTAGTGTAGATACGCAGTATTTT	CASSQGTGGSVDTQYF
TRBJ2-2	.	TRBV28	.	TGTGCCAGCAGTTGGGACCTCTTCACCGGGGAGCTGTTTTTT	CASSWDLFTGELFF
TRBJ1-5	.	TRBV7-6	.	TGTGCCAGCAGCTTAGCCGTTAATCAGCCCCAGCATTTT	CASSLAVNQPQHF
TRBJ2-7	many	TRBV13	TRBD1	TGTGCCAGCAGCACCGGACAGGGGGCCTACGAGCAGTACTTC	CASSTGQGAYEQYF
TRBJ2-1	few	TRBV29-1	TRBD2	TGCAGCGTGACGGGGGGTTCCCACAATGAGCAGTTCTTC	CSVTGGSHNEQFF
TRBJ1-3	.	TRBV7-4	.	TGTGCCAGCAGAGACTCAGGGGTCCAGAATGGAAACACCATATATTTT	CASRDSGVQNGNTIYF
TRBJ2-1	.	TRBV12-3/TRBV12-4	.	TGTGCCAGCAGTTTAGGGGGGATGGAGTTCTTC	CASSLGGMEFF
TRBJ1-4	.	TRBV20-1	.	TGCAGTGCTAGAGATCGTATTAGTCGGGACGGGGATGCAACTAATGAAAAACTGTTTTTT	CSARDRISRDGDATNEKLFF
TRBJ2-2	many	TRBV12-3/TRBV12-4	.	TGTGCCAGCAGATTGGGAATCTCCGGGGAGCTGTTTTTT	CASRLGISGELFF
TRBJ1-5	.	TRBV5-5	.	TGTGCCAGCAGCTACGGACGGGTGCGGGGTCAGCCCCAGCATTTT	CASSYGRVRGQPQHF
TRBJ2-1	once	TRBV27	.	TGTGCCAGCGGGCCAAATTGGGGTGAGCAGTTCTTC	CASGPNWGEQFF
TRBJ1-3	.	TRBV7-9	.	TGTGCCAGCAGCTTACCCCGAAACACCATATATTTT	CASSLPRNTIYF
TRBJ2-2	few	TRBV19	.	TGTGCCAGTAGTATAGTGGGAACAGGCCCCACCGGGGAGCTGTTTTTT	CASSIVGTGPTGELFF
TRBJ1-2	few	TRBV6-6	TRBD1	TGTGCCAGCAGCCCCGCTGAGGGGGCAGAGGGCTACACCTTC	CASSPAEGAEGYTF
TRBJ1-4	.	TRBV20-1	TRBD1	TGCAGTGCTAGCGTCACCGGGACAGCTAATGAAAAACTGTTTTTT	CSASVTGTANEKLFF
TRBJ2-3	few	TRBV6-2/TRBV6-3	.	TGTGCCAGCAGAAGACTAGTTGGCCAACATGGCACAGATACGCAGTATTTT	CASRRLVGQHGTDTQYF
TRBJ2-4	.	TRBV15	.	TGTGCCACCAGCAGCCCCCGAGGGATAGCCAAAAACAGTCAGTACTTC	CATSSPRGIAKNSQYF
TRBJ2-7	few	TRBV6-1	.	TGTGCCAGCAGTGAAGGAATCACGGTCTCCTACGAGCAGTACTTC	CASSEGITVSYEQYF
TRBJ2-7	.	TRBV25-1	.	TGTGCCAGCAGTCCCCTAATCGAGGTCTACGAGCAGTACTTC	CASSPLIEVYEQYF
TRBJ2-1	few	TRBV7-9	.	TGTGCCAGCAGCCCAGAAACGAGCTCCTACAATGAGCAGTTCTTC	CASSPETSSYNEQFF
TRBJ2-5	few	TRBV4-1	.	TGCGCCAGCAGCCGAGACGGAGTTCAAGAGACCCAGTACTTC	CASSRDGVQETQYF
TRBJ1-2	.	TRBV7-4	.	TGTGCCAGCGGGGGCTACACCTTC	CASGGYTF
TRBJ2-7	few	TRBV20-1	TRBD2	TGCAGTGCTAGACCGACTGGGGCTAGCGGGAACTCCTACGAGCAGTACTTC	CSARPTGASGNSYEQYF
TRBJ1-6	many	TRBV7-8	.	TGTGCCAGCAGCTTACAGGGCTATCTGGATTCACCCCTCCACTTT	CASSLQGYLDSPLHF
TRBJ1-5	many	TRBV12-3/TRBV12-4	.	TGTGCCAGCAGCCCCGACAGGAGCAATCAGCCCCAGCATTTT	CASSPDRSNQPQHF
TRBJ1-5	.	TRBV6-1	.	TGTGCCAGCAGTGAAGAGGGAGGATTTGATCAGCCCCAGCATTTT	CASSEEGGFDQPQHF
TRBJ2-7	.	TRBV7-9	TRBD1	TGTGCCAGCAGCTCTGGACAGGGGGAGGCCTACGAGCAGTACTTC	CASSSGQGEAYEQYF
TRBJ2-2	.	TRBV30	TRBD2	TGTGCCTGGAGTGTTGGTAGCGGGGGGCCGGTCACCGGGGAGCTGTTTTTT	CAWSVGSGGPVTGELFF
TRBJ1-1	.	TRBV7-2	.	TGTGCCAGCAGCTTAGGGTTGAGGGAACCGGGCCGTTCTTTCTTT	CASSLGLREPGRSFF
TRBJ2-3	few	TRBV7-2	TRBD1	TGTGCCAGCGCCATCCACGGACAGGGATGGGCAGATACGCAGTATTTT	CASAIHGQGWADTQYF
TRBJ1-1	few	TRBV4-1	TRBD1	TGCGCCAGCAGCCTAGGACCGGGACAGGGGCTGAACACTGAAGCTTTCTTT	CASSLGPGQGLNTEAFF
TRBJ2-3	.	TRBV7-9	.	TGTGCCAGCAGTTACGGACTAGATACGCAGTATTTT	CASSYGLDTQYF
TRBJ2-1	few	TRBV28	TRBD1	TGTGCCAGCAGCTTAAGGTCGACAGGGCGGGCTTACAGCAATGAGCAGTTCTTC	CASSLRSTGRAYSNEQFF
TRBJ1-1	.	TRBV12-3/TRBV12-4	.	TGTGCCAGCAGTTTACTAGCTGAAGCTTTCTTT	CASSLLAEAFF
TRBJ2-5	.	TRBV7-6	.	TGTGCCAGCAGCTATCGGGGGCCGGTATCGGGAGAGACCCAGTACTTC	CASSYRGPVSGETQYF